This T cell receptor (beta chain) was sequenced in a study of CD8 T cells in Susac syndrome. Deletions cut 2 bases from V and 7 bases from J, with 14 bases between. Germline V gives CDR1 LGHDT, CDR2 YNNKEL (reference sequence). This CDR3 comprises 14 residues. About 0.5 to 1 ug RNA was reverse transcribed with random hexamers. TCRdb called the immunoSEQ multiplex PCR reads again in MiXCR, with one record for every CDR3 protein. The table shows about 440,000 distinct CDR3 sequences, with 75% to 90% occurring only once. V is TRBV3-1 and J is TRBJ1-1, with a weak D call TRBD1 (5 bases). The sample comprised CD8+ T cells from PBMCs. This TCR came from a human donor with multiple sclerosis. The CDR3 nucleotides read TGTGCCAGCAGCCAAACGGACCAGGGCGGTGAAGCTTTCTTT. It yields the protein CASSQTDQGGEAFF. Supplemented by reference TRBV3-1 and TRBJ1-1, the full variable domain reads DTAVSQTPKYLVTQMGNDKSIKCEQNLGHDTMYWYKQDSKKFLKIMFSYNNKELIINETVPNRFSPKSPDKAHLNLHINSLELGDSAVYFCASSQTDQGGEAFFGQGTRLTVV.